The 5 T cell receptor beta chains below were found in one sample sequenced in a study of T-cell reconstitution after alpha-beta-depleted transplantation in children. It was with unique molecular identifiers that the TCRbeta library was prepared. TCRdb independently ran MiXCR on the PCR reads; one entry per CDR3 protein. The sample lists about 100,000 distinct CDR3 sequences, roughly 7.6% occurring once. This specimen consisted of PBMCs, obtained before TCRalphabeta/CD19-depleted stem cell transplant. These receptor sequences come from a boy between 2 and 15 years old with acute lymphoblastic leukemia, due to receive a stem cell transplant.

This clonotype was picked up many times. This chain joins TRBV10-3 and TRBJ1-6; D is possibly TRBD1 (6 bases). The V and J ends lost 4 bases and 8 bases respectively, with 12 bases between them. CDR1 and CDR2 (germline): ENHRY, SYGVKD. CDR3 length: 14 amino acids. Here the CDR3 reads CAISASGVDSPLHF. CDR3 bases: TGTGCCATCAGTGCTTCAGGGGTCGATTCACCCCTCCACTTT.

The genes are TRBV10-3 and TRBJ1-5, with TRBD1 as a possible D gene (5 bases). Germline values: CDR1 ENHRY, CDR2 SYGVKD. Trimming cost V 6 bases and J 6 bases, with 15 bases left between them. This CDR3 spans 14 amino acids. CDR3 in amino acids: CAISLRDSGQPQHF. The CDR3 DNA follows: TGTGCCATCAGCCTCAGGGATTCGGGTCAGCCCCAGCATTTT.

On this clonotype itself: Possible read error: a much larger clone is one base away. The V call is TRBV12-3 or TRBV12-4, the J call TRBJ1-4; D is possibly TRBD1 (5 bases). The CDR3 runs 14 residues. The DNA of the CDR3 is TGTGCCTGCAGTCCCCAAATTGGGGGTGAAAAACTGTTTTTT. It encodes CACSPQIGGEKLFF.

The sample holds a few counts of this clonotype. The chain joins TRBV25-1 to TRBJ2-7; 8 nucleotides align to TRBD2. From germline, CDR1 is MGHDK and CDR2 SYGVNS. V was clipped by 5 bases and J by 0 bases; unmatched bases: 6. The CDR3 is 15 residues long. The CDR3 sequence: CASSPPSGSSYEQYF. For the CDR3, the DNA is TGTGCCAGCAGTCCCCCCAGCGGGAGCTCCTACGAGCAGTACTTC.

This clonotype was seen more than once but under ten times. The genes are TRBV5-4 and TRBJ1-1; D unclear. Deletions cut 5 bases from V and 7 bases from J, with 12 bases between. Germline CDR1 SGHNT, CDR2 YYREEE (reference sequence). There are 12 residues in the CDR3. The CDR3 coding sequence is TGTGCCAGCAGTTCGATGACCGATGAAGCTTTCTTT. This sequence encodes CASSSMTDEAFF.